This TCR beta chain was documented in a study of regulatory T cells in long-lasting Graves disease (dated by TCRdb to about 2021). In the study overall: In the newly diagnosed Graves' disease group, patients had been taking antithyroid drugs for less than 3 months. Patients with persistent Graves' disease were compared with patients with newly diagnosed Graves' disease using TCR sequencing and RNA sequencing of peripheral blood. The study took place in China and was registered as a clinical trial. A total of roughly 35 samples were covered by TCR sequencing, comprising some 13 persistent and around 20 newly diagnosed Graves' disease patients. Study-wide conclusions, independent of this receptor: Lower TCR Shannon entropy and fewer highly expanded clones were observed in persistent Graves' disease patients than in newly diagnosed patients, which suggested clonal expansion. Because the primary lesion, thyroid tissue, could not be accessed, the study looked at peripheral blood alone. The small sample size was acknowledged by the authors as a limitation that may reduce accuracy. Persistent patients shared more public clonotypes among themselves (fewer than 3,000) than newly diagnosed patients did (over 900). Only the TCR beta chain was sequenced and analyzed. Preferential use of TRBV28, TRBJ1-2 and TRBJ2-5 was observed in persistent disease, whereas TRBV20-1 and TRBJ2-1 were favored in newly diagnosed disease.

CDR1 is given as MNHEY and CDR2 as SVGAGI, both from the germline V gene. Counted from cysteine to phenylalanine, this CDR3 has 13 amino acids. The retained sequence is limited to the CDR3, 39 bases, with the frame set at the first base. Libraries were prepared through multiplex PCR. Sequenced using an Illumina HiSeq 4000. iRepertoire HTBI primers and Arm-PCR amplification of CDR3 regions were used to construct TCR beta libraries. Gel purification was performed on PCR products prior to sequencing. As for the original processing: Gene usage analysis of CDR3 amino acid clonotypes used the approximately 62 TRBV and more than 13 TRBJ segments found across samples. COPE and FqMerger were used to merge filtered high-quality paired reads into contigs. BLAST was used to align contigs to IMGT TRBV, TRBD and TRBJ reference genes, and CDR3 was defined according to IMGT. Highly expanded clones were defined as clonotypes with a frequency above 0.1%. Shannon entropy served as the measure of repertoire diversity, while the Gini coefficient captured V-J evenness. A clonotype found in more than one individual was treated as public. TCRdb passed the public sequencing reads through fastp at Q25 and MiXCR, retaining productive beta sequences. Merged by CDR3 protein, the rows form single entries marked with the most common genes and DNA. Here the V and J calls rest on TCRdb's processing, not on the authors' analysis. The sample table shows about 460,000 distinct CDR3 sequences, and 11% to 15% are seen once. The ten largest clonotypes hold 17% of the sample.

This clonotype has a handful of counts. Its recognized antigen is unknown. Base quality data are lacking; no much larger clone is found one base away. Read against the paper, the sample's time point label means: newly diagnosed GD, antithyroid drugs for less than 3 months. RNA was extracted from PBMCs in TRIzol for both TCR sequencing and RNA sequencing. The diagnosis of Graves' disease was made according to American Thyroid Association guidelines. The patients came from an endocrinology department in Xi'an, China. From each patient, around 9 milliliters of peripheral blood was collected into an EDTA anticoagulant tube. Ficoll Paque Plus density gradient separation was used to isolate PBMCs, and no further T cell sorting was performed. An Agilent 2100 Bioanalyzer and agarose gel were used to assess RNA quality, and a NanoDrop 2000 was used to measure RNA concentration. The same data also contributed to another study, on T cells in Graves' hyperthyroidism and ophthalmopathy. According to the second study: Stable Graves' hyperthyroidism was defined as no progression to ophthalmopathy during 18 months of follow-up. The hyperthyroidism patients were between 18 and 65 years old and newly diagnosed, with a disease duration of less than 2 months. Any patient with an uncontrolled infection, another autoimmune disease, pregnancy or lactation was excluded. Clinical symptoms, serum thyroxine and TRAb, thyroid ultrasound, and orbital computed tomography formed the basis for the diagnoses. A first-round RT-PCR of the TCR CDR3 used the HTBI primer set with the Qiagen OneStep RT-PCR kit. Most expanded thyroid clonotypes (frequency above 0.001) were also detected in blood, a finding suggesting that blood repertoires may reflect thyroid immune responses. In cross-validation, a model built on a 13 V-J signature told ophthalmopathy apart from stable hyperthyroidism with just under 90% sensitivity and around 84% specificity, and in testing the same model reached 80%/75%. In validation, the model predicted progression to ophthalmopathy with over 65% sensitivity and approximately 72% specificity, a median of 6.5 months before onset. A discovery cohort of approximately 97 patients, about 40 with Graves' ophthalmopathy and 55 to 60 with stable Graves' hyperthyroidism, was used to find distinguishing TCR V-J signatures. Prospective prediction of ophthalmopathy was tested in an independent validation cohort consisting of roughly 20 hyperthyroidism patients and some 17 patients who later progressed to ophthalmopathy. For training and testing, the roughly 100 patients in the discovery cohort were randomly divided in a 7:3 ratio. In roughly six Graves' hyperthyroidism patients, the study also compared T-cell repertoires from thyroid tissue with T-cell repertoires from blood. After blood sampling, hyperthyroidism patients were treated with methimazole at a starting dose of 30 mg daily, and ophthalmopathy patients were treated with high-dose intravenous methylprednisolone. The libraries were constructed in a second round of multiplex PCR and then size-selected and purified. Sequencing of the libraries was done on an Illumina HiSeq2000 using paired-end 100 bp reads. SOAPnuke was used to process the raw data, removing reads that contained adapters or uncalled bases, had a mean Phred below 15, or lacked an exact match to the constant primer or identifier. COPE v1.2.5 was used to merge high-quality paired reads, and clonotypes were defined as unique nucleotide sequences. MiTCR v1.1 was used to align clonotypes to the IMGT TRBV, TRBD and TRBJ reference segments. Analysis was restricted to V-J combinations with a frequency above 0.0001, which covered about 99% of repertoires. A TCS score was defined as the ratio of F50 (clonal expansion) to E x V (chaos), with BLOSUM62-based TCRdist applied between CDR3 peptides within each V-J. Welch's t-statistics and random forest reduced 500 to 650 V-J features to around 14, which were used in a naive Bayes classifier (R e1071). Sample size was not statistically predetermined, and investigators were not blinded to group allocation. According to the paper, TCR Vbeta CDR3 sequencing was carried out on more than 120 peripheral blood samples, which came from approximately 43 ophthalmopathy, under 80 hyperthyroidism and roughly 17 progressor patients.

The sequence was collected from a woman in her 50s with Graves disease. Donor details come from another sample of the same person, matched by shared clones. The chain is assembled from TRBV6-5 and TRBJ2-1; no D segment can be confidently identified. The J call could be wrong; TRBJ2-5 is a better fit for the DNA end. The specimen was peripheral blood mononuclear cells (PBMCs), collected at new diagnosis, from a patient treated with antithyroid drugs. The DNA sequence is given as TGTGCCAGCAGTTCCACGGTACAAGAGACCCAGTACTTC. Its protein product is CASSSTVQETQYF.